The rows below give T cell receptor beta chains drawn from one sample of a study of cytomegalovirus exposure and HLA in healthy donors. The method was immunoSEQ multiplex PCR; TCRdb's version includes in-frame clones alone and lacks a portion of them. The sample yields around 140,000 clones, about 9.1% seen once. The sequenced material came from PBMCs. These receptors originate from a woman aged 40 to 55 in good health and CMV-seropositive. The CDR3 runs from the conserved cysteine through the conserved F or W. The D gene is left open where the match is weak. Expanded clones are given a class, and other clones once, few, many or no size at all.

v_gene	j_gene	abundance	d_gene	CDR3nt	CDR3aa
TRBV11-2	TRBJ2-5	-	TRBD2	TGTGCCAGCAGCTTACTAGCGGTTCGGGAGACCCAGTACTTC	CASSLLAVRETQYF
TRBV5-1	TRBJ2-3	few	TRBD1	TGCGCCAGCAGCCCAGGGACAGAAATCGCAATACACACAGATACGCAGTATTTT	CASSPGTEIAIHTDTQYF
TRBV23-1	TRBJ2-5	-	TRBD1	TGCGCCAGCAGTCGGCCGGGACAGGGAAGATGGACCCAGTACTTC	CASSRPGQGRWTQYF
TRBV15	TRBJ1-5	few	TRBD1	TGTGCCACCAGCATCGAGACAGGGATCAATCAGCCCCAGCATTTT	CATSIETGINQPQHF
TRBV19	TRBJ2-7	-	-	TGTGCCAGTAGTATAGCTGCAGGGGATAGGGACGAGCAGTACTTC	CASSIAAGDRDEQYF
TRBV27	TRBJ2-6	-	-	TGTGCCAGCAGTTTAGGTCAGGGATCTGGGGCCAACGTCCTGACTTTC	CASSLGQGSGANVLTF
TRBV13	TRBJ1-5	few	-	TGTGCCAGCAGCTTAGGCAGGCAGCCCCAGCATTTT	CASSLGRQPQHF
TRBV7-6	TRBJ1-1	few	-	TGTGCCAGCAGCTTAGGGCGGGGGCCTAACACTGAAGCTTTCTTT	CASSLGRGPNTEAFF
TRBV6-6	TRBJ1-1	few	-	TGTGCCAGCAGCCCCTCGGGGATTCGGAACACTGAAGCTTTCTTT	CASSPSGIRNTEAFF
TRBV19	TRBJ1-5	few	-	TGTGCCAGTAGCTTGCTTACAGGGCCGCCCCAGCATTTT	CASSLLTGPPQHF
TRBV7-9	TRBJ1-1	-	-	TGTGCCAGCAGCTTAGCGGGCAGGGACACTGAAGCTTTCTTT	CASSLAGRDTEAFF
TRBV10-3	TRBJ2-5	few	TRBD1	TGTGCCATCAGCATGGGACAGCCCCAAGAGACCCAGTACTTC	CAISMGQPQETQYF
TRBV18	TRBJ1-6	few	-	TGTGCCAGCTCACCAGAGGGGGAGGGTTCACCCCTCCACTTT	CASSPEGEGSPLHF
TRBV5-4	TRBJ2-5	-	TRBD2	TGTGCCAGCAGCTTGCAGGGAACGGGGGGGACCCAGTACTTC	CASSLQGTGGTQYF
TRBV7-2	TRBJ1-2	few	-	TGTGCCAGCAGCTCCCTTGGGGCGTCAACCGCGGGAATTAACTATGGCTACACCTTC	CASSSLGASTAGINYGYTF
TRBV7-2	TRBJ2-5	few	-	TGTGCCAGCAGCTTATCACTTGTCGGGGGGCGCATGGGGACCCAGTACTTC	CASSLSLVGGRMGTQYF
TRBV2	TRBJ2-3	-	-	TGTGCCAGCAGTCCTAGCGATACGCAGTATTTT	CASSPSDTQYF
TRBV4-1	TRBJ1-3	few	-	TGCGCCAGCAGCCAAGACCCCGGTCCCTCTGGAAACACCATATATTTT	CASSQDPGPSGNTIYF
TRBV6-5	TRBJ2-5	-	-	TGTGCCAGCAGTTACTCTAAGAAGGGGGAGACCCAGTACTTC	CASSYSKKGETQYF
TRBV4-1	TRBJ2-3	-	TRBD2	TGCGCCAGCAGCCAAGATCTCGGGGGACTAGCGGGGGGGCCAGGTACGCAGTATTTT	CASSQDLGGLAGGPGTQYF
TRBV27	TRBJ1-1	-	TRBD1	TGTGCCAGCAGTTCCTGGAGCCGACAGGGCGGGACTGAAGCTTTCTTT	CASSSWSRQGGTEAFF
TRBV28	TRBJ2-7	few	TRBD1	TGTGCCAGCAGTCTGGACAGGGTGATCTACGAGCAGTACTTC	CASSLDRVIYEQYF
TRBV5-1	TRBJ1-5	-	TRBD1	TGCGCCAGCAGCACCGGGACAGGGGAGGTACATCAGCCCCAGCATTTT	CASSTGTGEVHQPQHF
TRBV11-2	TRBJ1-4	-	TRBD1	TGTGCCAGCAGCCCCGGGACAGAAACTAATGAAAAACTGTTTTTT	CASSPGTETNEKLFF
TRBV7-9	TRBJ2-2	few	-	TGTGCCAGCAGACCGGGGAACACCGGGGAGCTGTTTTTT	CASRPGNTGELFF
TRBV6-1	TRBJ2-1	-	TRBD2	TGTGCCAGCAGTGGGACTAGCGGGGGAAGCTCCTACAATGAGCAGTTCTTC	CASSGTSGGSSYNEQFF
TRBV10-3	TRBJ1-1	-	-	TGTGCCATCAGTGGGCAGGTTAACACTGAAGCTTTCTTT	CAISGQVNTEAFF
TRBV19	TRBJ2-7	few	TRBD2	TGTGCCAGTAGTCCCCGACTAGCGGGGGCCTACGAGCAGTACTTC	CASSPRLAGAYEQYF
TRBV9	TRBJ2-7	-	TRBD2	TGTGCCAGCAGCCTTAGCGGGGTCCGGGGCGAGCAGTACTTC	CASSLSGVRGEQYF
TRBV5-1	TRBJ2-7	few	-	TGCGCCAGCAGCTGGATAAGTGGTGAAGGGAGCGCCTACGAGCAGTACTTC	CASSWISGEGSAYEQYF
TRBV6-5	TRBJ2-1	few	TRBD1	TGTGCCAGCTCCCCCACAGGGGGCTCCTACAATGAGCAGTTCTTC	CASSPTGGSYNEQFF
TRBV4-2	TRBJ1-4	few	TRBD1	TGTGCCAGCAGCCCCCGTGGGACAGGGAGTTTGGAACTGTTTTTT	CASSPRGTGSLELFF
TRBV5-1	TRBJ2-7	-	-	TGCGCCAGCAGCTGGGCGACAGGCCGATCCTACGAGCAGTACTTC	CASSWATGRSYEQYF
TRBV19	TRBJ1-2	-	TRBD1	TGTGCCAGTAGGGACAGGGGCACTTATGGCTACACCTTC	CASRDRGTYGYTF
TRBV5-3	TRBJ1-5	-	-	TGTGCCAGAAGCTCGTTTCGAGGTCTTGTTAGCGGGGATCATCAGCCCCAGCATTTT	CARSSFRGLVSGDHQPQHF
TRBV5-4	TRBJ2-5	few	-	TGTGCCAGCCAGGAGGGAGGGGGGGCCTTTGAGACCCAGTACTTC	CASQEGGGAFETQYF
TRBV5-4	TRBJ2-3	-	TRBD2	TGTGCCAGCAGCGACCCCGGGACTAGGGGTGTGGATACGCAGTATTTT	CASSDPGTRGVDTQYF
TRBV4-3	TRBJ2-3	-	TRBD2	TGCGCCAGCAGCCAGCGTCTAGCGGGGGACGGGGATACGCAGTATTTT	CASSQRLAGDGDTQYF
TRBV5-1	TRBJ2-7	few	TRBD2	TGCGCCAGCAGCCCCGGACTAGCGAGCTACGAGCAGTACTTC	CASSPGLASYEQYF
TRBV2	TRBJ1-5	few	-	TGTGCCAGCAGTCCGCAGTCCTTGAGCAATCAGCCCCAGCATTTT	CASSPQSLSNQPQHF
TRBV5-1	TRBJ1-2	few	-	TGCGCCAGCAGCCCGGGGGGGGCCAGGGCGGCCTATGGCTACACCTTC	CASSPGGARAAYGYTF
TRBV6-5	TRBJ2-7	-	-	TGTGCCAGCATGGTGACAGGCCAACCCAACTACGAGCAGTACTTC	CASMVTGQPNYEQYF
TRBV29-1	TRBJ2-1	-	TRBD1	TGCAGCGTGCGGACAGGGCCAGGTAATGAGCAGTTCTTC	CSVRTGPGNEQFF
TRBV7-2	TRBJ1-4	-	TRBD1	TGTGCCAGCAGCTTAGCGCGGACAGGTCGACAACTTAATGAAAAACTGTTTTTT	CASSLARTGRQLNEKLFF
TRBV2	TRBJ1-2	few	TRBD1	TGTGCCAGATCTACAGGGGGAAATAACTATGGCTACACCTTC	CARSTGGNNYGYTF